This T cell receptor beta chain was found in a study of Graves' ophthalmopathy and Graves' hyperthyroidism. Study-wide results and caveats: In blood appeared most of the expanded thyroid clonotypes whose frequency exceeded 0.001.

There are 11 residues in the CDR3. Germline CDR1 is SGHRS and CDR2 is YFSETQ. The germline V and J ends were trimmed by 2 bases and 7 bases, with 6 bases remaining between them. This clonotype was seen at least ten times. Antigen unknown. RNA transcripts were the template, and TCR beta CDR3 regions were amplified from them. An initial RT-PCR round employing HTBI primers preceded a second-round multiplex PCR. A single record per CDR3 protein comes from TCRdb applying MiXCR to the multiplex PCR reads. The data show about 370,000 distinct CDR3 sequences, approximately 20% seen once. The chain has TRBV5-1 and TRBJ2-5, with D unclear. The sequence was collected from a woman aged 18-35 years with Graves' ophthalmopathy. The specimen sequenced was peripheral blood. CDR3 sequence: CASSLGATQYF. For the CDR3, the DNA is TGCGCCAGCAGCTTAGGTGCGACCCAGTACTTC.